The 30 T cell receptor beta chains reported below all come from one sample, sequenced in a study of T cells of healthy individuals. TCRdb reanalysed the 5' RACE reads using MiXCR and keeps one entry per CDR3 protein. The top ten clones hold approximately 4.8% of a sample with more than 60,000 distinct CDR3 sequences, around 16% of them seen once. The source of these receptors is a human donor in good health.

This clonotype has ten or more counts. The chain links TRBV7-9 to TRBJ2-7, with 7 nucleotides matching TRBD2. The CDR3 has 12 amino acids. Per germline, CDR1 SEHNR and CDR2 FQNEAQ (reference sequence). V gave up 3 bases and J gave up 9 bases; unmatched junction bases: 5. CDR3 region: CASSFGDYRQYF. The DNA for the CDR3 is TGTGCCAGCAGCTTTGGGGACTACAGGCAGTACTTC.

This clonotype came up many times. This chain connects TRBV24-1 to TRBJ2-5; 9 bases fit TRBD1. The CDR3 loop spans 14 amino acids. Unmatched junction bases numbered 6, after V lost 7 bases and J lost 4 bases. Germline V gives CDR1 KGHDR, CDR2 SFDVKD. The CDR3 DNA sequence: TGTGCCACCAGCCTGACAGGGGGAGGAGAGACCCAGTACTTC. It translates to CATSLTGGGETQYF.

This clonotype was seen more than once but under ten times. This chain connects TRBV9 to TRBJ2-7; a possible D gene is TRBD1 (6 bases). CDR1 is SGDLS and CDR2 is YYNGEE in the germline V gene. The V gene lost 0 bases and the J gene lost 6 bases, with 16 bases spanning the gap. The CDR3 has 15 residues. The CDR3 DNA reads TGTGCCAGCAGCGTAGGTATAGGGGGTCAGGCCGAGCAGTACTTC. Protein: CASSVGIGGQAEQYF.

Ten or more counts support this clonotype. J is TRBJ2-1 and V is TRBV2; D remains ambiguous. This CDR3 contains 13 residues. Germline loops: CDR1 SNHLY, CDR2 FYNNEI. V lost 3 bases and J lost 8, with 11 bases in between. The CDR3 protein is CASSDPDRDEQFF. The DNA for the CDR3 is TGTGCCAGCAGTGACCCTGATAGGGATGAGCAGTTCTTC.

As DNA, the CDR3 is TGCGCCAGCAGCTGGCCGGGCTCCCAAGGAGAGACCCAGTACTTC. Its translation is CASSWPGSQGETQYF. The rearrangement links TRBV5-1 to TRBJ2-5; D is uncertain. V was pared by 3 bases and J by 4 bases, with 16 bases between. This CDR3 has 15 residues. Germline assignment: CDR1 SGHRS and CDR2 YFSETQ.

The J gene is TRBJ1-1, the V gene TRBV10-3; maybe TRBD1 (5 bases). The CDR3 has 13 residues. Trimming stripped 8 bases from V and 4 bases from J, with 14 bases between. Looked up from germline, CDR1 is ENHRY and CDR2 is SYGVKD. The CDR3 DNA sequence: TGTGCCATCGCCAGCGACAGATTCACTGAAGCTTTCTTT. Translating gives CAIASDRFTEAFF.

V gene TRBV6-5 combines with J gene TRBJ2-1, with TRBD2 identical over 14 bases. Germline CDR1 and CDR2: MNHEY and SVGAGI. CDR3 length equals 17 residues. The trim removed 7 bases at V and 4 bases at J, leaving 9 bases unmatched. CDR3 in DNA: TGTGCCAGCACCGGACGACTAGCGGGGGGGCTTTACAATGAGCAGTTCTTC. Its translation: CASTGRLAGGLYNEQFF.

This clonotype was observed at least ten times. The chain joins TRBV27 to TRBJ2-1; TRBD1 or TRBD2 may be the D gene (5 bases each). The CDR3 runs to 15 residues. Trimming shortened V by 7 bases and J by 5 bases, and 18 bases separated the two germline ends. Germline loops: CDR1 MNHEY, CDR2 SMNVEV (reference sequence). CDR3 amino acids: CASTIGADGDNEQFF. In nucleotides, the CDR3 is TGTGCCAGCACAATCGGGGCAGATGGTGACAATGAGCAGTTCTTC.

The chain links TRBV9 to TRBJ2-1, with D tentatively TRBD2 (7 bases). The germline V gene has CDR1 SGDLS and CDR2 YYNGEE. V was shortened by 0 bases and J by 8 bases, with 18 bases between the two germline ends. The CDR3 covers 16 residues. Here the CDR3 reads CASSVEGGGSMDEQFF. In nucleotides, the CDR3 is TGTGCCAGCAGCGTAGAGGGGGGCGGGAGTATGGATGAGCAGTTCTTC.

This clonotype was found a few times. J is TRBJ2-1 and V is TRBV28; 7 nucleotides agree with TRBD2. CDR1 is MDHEN and CDR2 is SYDVKM in the germline V gene. V gave up 6 bases and J gave up 2 bases; unmatched junction bases: 7. This CDR3 region has 15 residues. Written as DNA, the CDR3 is TGTGCCAGCAGCCTCGGGGCGGGGGCCTACAATGAGCAGTTCTTC. Protein: CASSLGAGAYNEQFF.

The sample holds a few counts of this clonotype. The chain recombines TRBV7-2 with TRBJ1-2, with 7 positions matching TRBD1. In germline, CDR1 is SGHTA, CDR2 FQGNSA. With V trimmed by 0 bases and J by 6 bases, 4 bases remained unmatched. This CDR3 region has 14 residues. CDR3 sequence: CASSLANRGNGYTF. CDR3 coding DNA: TGTGCCAGCAGCTTAGCGAACAGGGGTAATGGCTACACCTTC.

This clonotype was picked up many times. The genes are TRBV4-1 and TRBJ2-1; TRBD1 is a possible D gene (5 bases). The germline V gene has CDR1 MGHRA and CDR2 YSYEKL. There are 16 residues in the CDR3. Trimming removed 1 base at V and 5 bases at J, with 15 bases between. CDR3 nucleotides: TGCGCCAGCAGCCAAGGGGCACACACAGGTAACAATGAGCAGTTCTTC. As protein: CASSQGAHTGNNEQFF.

Worth noting for this clonotype: Possible read error: a much larger clone is one base away. The chain joins TRBV6-5 to TRBJ2-7, with 7 bases matching TRBD1. Looked up from germline, CDR1 is MNHEY and CDR2 is SVGAGI. The CDR3 length is 14 residues. J gave up 3 bases and V 4 bases, and 6 bases lay outside the gene matches. DNA for the CDR3: TGTGCCAGCAGTTCTCCCGACAGGGACTACGAGCAGTACTTC. Amino acid sequence: CASSSPDRDYEQYF.

The CDR3 bases are TGTGCCAGCAGCCAAGCCCTCGTCCTAAATGAGCAGTTCTTC. Amino acid sequence: CASSQALVLNEQFF. The chain carries TRBV14 and TRBJ2-1, with D hard to call. CDR1 SGHDN and CDR2 FVKESK come from the germline V gene. The CDR3 loop spans 14 amino acids. V lost 1 base to trimming and J lost 7 bases, with 11 bases between them.

The chain carries TRBV20-1 and TRBJ1-1; no clear D gene. V shed 3 bases and J shed 1 base, with 21 bases lying between them. The CDR3 totals 17 residues. The V gene's germline CDR1 is DFQATT and CDR2 SNEGSKA (reference sequence). Here the CDR3 DNA reads TGCAGTGCTAGTCGATCGTCGAGGTGGAGTGGGAACACTGAAGCTTTCTTT. Amino acids: CSASRSSRWSGNTEAFF.

This clonotype was seen at least ten times. The chain uses TRBV9 and TRBJ2-7; 7 nucleotides agree with TRBD1. The CDR3 sequence is 13 residues long. The J segment lost 4 bases and the V segment lost 2 bases, leaving 3 bases of the junction unmatched. In germline, CDR1 is SGDLS, CDR2 YYNGEE. DNA of the CDR3: TGTGCCAGCAGCGTCCGACAGGGTTACGAGCAGTACTTC. Its translation is CASSVRQGYEQYF.

This clonotype showed up many times. The rearrangement joins TRBV5-4 to TRBJ2-7; D remains ambiguous. Germline loops: CDR1 SGHNT, CDR2 YYREEE (reference sequence). The V and J ends lost 2 bases and 5 bases respectively, with 14 bases between them. The CDR3 runs 14 residues. The CDR3 here is CASSFDLSGDEQYF. The CDR3 bases are TGTGCCAGCAGCTTTGACCTTAGTGGAGACGAGCAGTACTTC.

This clonotype was seen ten or more times. The CDR3 DNA reads TGTGCCAGCAGTGGGTCAGTAGGAGCAGGGCAGCCCCAGCATTTT. It is translated as CASSGSVGAGQPQHF. V is TRBV6-5 and J is TRBJ1-5; weak D call: TRBD1 (5 bases). Looked up from germline, CDR1 is MNHEY and CDR2 is SVGAGI. Trimming cost V 5 bases and J 7 bases, with 18 bases left between them. The CDR3 loop spans 15 amino acids.

This clonotype was seen repeatedly, ten times or more. DNA of the CDR3: TGCGCCAGCAGCCAAGCAGGAGGACAGGGCGCGTTGGGCTACACCTTC. It translates to CASSQAGGQGALGYTF. This chain uses TRBV4-1 with TRBJ1-2, with 8 bases that match TRBD1. The CDR3 is 16 residues long. Germline loops: CDR1 MGHRA, CDR2 YSYEKL. Trimming at V came to 1 base and at J to 8 bases, leaving 12 bases not matched to a gene.

This clonotype was recorded many times. The chain couples TRBV2 to TRBJ1-3; D call uncertain. Trimming left V 4 bases short and J 8 bases short, with 6 bases between. Germline-derived CDR1 and CDR2 are SNHLY and FYNNEI. This CDR3 is built from 11 residues. CDR3 in DNA: TGTGCCAGCAGTGGGGCAGACACCATATATTTT. Its protein product is CASSGADTIYF.

This clonotype was counted ten times or more. The genes are TRBV7-8 and TRBJ2-7; TRBD1 matches 9 bases. The CDR3 has 15 residues. Germline values: CDR1 SGHVS, CDR2 FQNEAQ. The V and J ends lost 3 bases and 5 bases, in that order; junction bases with no gene match: 8. The CDR3 sequence: CASSFVDRGIDEQYF. CDR3 DNA: TGTGCCAGCAGCTTCGTTGACAGGGGGATCGACGAGCAGTACTTC.

This clonotype appeared many times. The chain employs TRBV25-1 and TRBJ2-2; possibly TRBD2 for D (6 bases). Germline CDR1 MGHDK, CDR2 SYGVNS. The CDR3 runs 17 residues. V shed 4 bases and J shed 5 bases, with 20 bases lying between them. CDR3 loop: CASSGRPGEIGTGELFF. In DNA, the CDR3 is TGTGCCAGCAGTGGACGACCGGGAGAAATAGGGACCGGGGAGCTGTTTTTT.

This clonotype was observed at least ten times. This sequence joins TRBV28 and TRBJ2-2; D unclear. With 7 bases removed from V and 2 bases from J, the gap between germline ends came to 14 bases. CDR3 length equals 15 residues. The germline V gene has CDR1 MDHEN and CDR2 SYDVKM. DNA for the CDR3: TGTGCCAGCACCTTGCCCACAGAAAACACCGGGGAGCTGTTTTTT. Translated, it gives CASTLPTENTGELFF.

The V and J genes are TRBV4-2 and TRBJ2-3, with TRBD2 identical over 7 bases. The V segment lost 4 bases and the J segment 0 bases; nucleotides outside the gene matches: 10. Germline V gives CDR1 LGHNA, CDR2 YNFKEQ. The CDR3 has 17 amino acids. The CDR3 spells CASSRGLDFTSTDTQYF. The DNA for the CDR3 is TGTGCCAGCAGCCGAGGACTAGACTTTACTAGCACAGATACGCAGTATTTT.

The DNA of the CDR3 is TGTGCCAGCAAAGGGAACGACAGGGGAGGGATCAATCAGCCCCAGCATTTT. Its protein is CASKGNDRGGINQPQHF. The chain joins TRBV28 to TRBJ1-5, with 8 bases matching TRBD1. CDR3 length: 17 amino acids. Germline assignment: CDR1 MDHEN and CDR2 SYDVKM. J gave up 3 bases and V 7 bases, and 14 bases lay outside the gene matches.

The chain employs TRBV15 and TRBJ2-1; a weak D match, TRBD2 (5 bases). Deletions cut 0 bases from V and 8 bases from J, with 11 bases between. Per the germline V gene, CDR1 is LNHNV and CDR2 is YYDKDF (reference sequence). The length of the CDR3 is 14 residues. Here the CDR3 DNA reads TGTGCCACCAGCAGAGATCCCGGAGGAGATGAGCAGTTCTTC. Amino acid sequence: CATSRDPGGDEQFF.

The chain uses TRBV6-1 and TRBJ2-4; 7 bases align to TRBD2. Germline CDR1 MNHNS, CDR2 SASEGT. The V and J ends lost 8 bases and 5 bases, in that order; junction bases with no gene match: 6. The CDR3 is 13 residues long. Here the CDR3 reads CASSRGGENIQYF. DNA for the CDR3: TGTGCCAGCTCTCGGGGAGGGGAAAACATTCAGTACTTC.

There are many counts of this clonotype. The V gene is TRBV10-3, the J gene TRBJ2-5; TRBD2 is a possible D gene (7 bases). Germline V CDR1 and CDR2: ENHRY, SYGVKD. V was cut by 9 bases and J by 1 base, with 12 bases left in between. The CDR3 extends over 13 amino acids. The CDR3, as DNA: TGTGCCATTAACGGGGGGCCCCAAGAGACCCAGTACTTC. It specifies CAINGGPQETQYF.

This clonotype has ten or more counts. This chain connects TRBV5-7 to TRBJ2-5; TRBD1 matches 7 bases. TRBV5-7 is an ORF, with its function uncertain. Germline trimming cut 0 bases from V and 2 bases from J; bases unmatched to any gene: 4. This CDR3 is 15 amino acids long. In nucleotides, the CDR3 is TGTGCCAGCAGCTTGGGAGGGACAGCACAAGAGACCCAGTACTTC. Translation gives CASSLGGTAQETQYF.

The rearrangement joins TRBV5-1 to TRBJ1-1; 8 nucleotides match TRBD1. The germline V gene has CDR1 SGHRS and CDR2 YFSETQ. The junction had 4 bases not matched to a gene; V was cut back by 4 bases and J by 2 bases. This CDR3 spans 14 amino acids. CDR3 region: CASSGGTGNTEAFF. In nucleotides, the CDR3 is TGCGCCAGCAGCGGAGGGACAGGCAACACTGAAGCTTTCTTT.